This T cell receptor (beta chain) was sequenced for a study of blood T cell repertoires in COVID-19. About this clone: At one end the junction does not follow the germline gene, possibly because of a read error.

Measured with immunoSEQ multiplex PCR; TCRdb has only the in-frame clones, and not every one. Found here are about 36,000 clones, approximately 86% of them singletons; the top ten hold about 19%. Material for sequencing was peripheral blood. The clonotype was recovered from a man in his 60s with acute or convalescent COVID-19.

CDR3 nucleotides: TGTGCTAGCAGCTTAGCCAGCTCCTACGAGCAGTACTTC. It translates to CASSLASSYEQYF. J is TRBJ2-7 and V is TRBV7-7; no clear D. Germline assignment: CDR1 SSHAT and CDR2 FNYEAQ (reference sequence). CDR3 size: 13 residues. The whole variable domain, filled in from reference TRBV7-7 and TRBJ2-7, reads GAGVSQSPRYKVTKRGQDVTLRCDPISSHATLYWYQQALGQGPEFLTYFNYEAQPDKSGLPSDRFSAERPEGSISTLTIQRTEQRDSAMYRCASSLASSYEQYFGPGTRLTVT.